A single sample is the source of the 27 T cell receptor beta chains below, sequenced in a study of blood T cell repertoires in COVID-19. Assay: immunoSEQ multiplex PCR; the TCRdb copy retains only in-frame clones and omits some. The table lists about 99,000 clones, approximately 87% of them singletons, with under 15% in the top ten. Input material: peripheral blood. The source of these receptors is a human donor in a cohort sampled during active or convalescent COVID-19.

This rearrangement joins TRBV10-2 to TRBJ2-5; 12 nucleotides agree with TRBD2. The CDR3 loop spans 16 amino acids. Germline loops: CDR1 WSHSY, CDR2 SAAADI. V lost 5 bases, J lost 2 bases, and 6 bases stayed unmatched. The CDR3 reads CASSNLGLAGQETQYF. DNA for the CDR3: TGCGCCAGCAGTAACTTAGGACTAGCGGGGCAAGAGACCCAGTACTTC.

This clone was detected once. The V gene is TRBV10-3, the J gene TRBJ1-2; TRBD1 is a possible D gene (6 bases). The CDR3 runs 13 residues. The V gene lost 6 bases and the J gene lost 6 bases, with 14 bases spanning the gap. The V gene's germline CDR1 is ENHRY and CDR2 SYGVKD. The CDR3 spells CAIRERGADGYTF. The CDR3 DNA sequence: TGTGCCATCAGGGAGCGGGGGGCTGATGGCTACACCTTC.

V is TRBV5-4 and J is TRBJ2-5; 9 bases align to TRBD1. CDR3 length equals 14 residues. V was clipped by 4 bases and J by 4 bases; unmatched bases: 5. The germline gives CDR1 SGHNT, CDR2 YYREEE (reference sequence). The CDR3 region has the DNA TGTGCCAGCAGCCGGACAGGGGCGGGAGAGACCCAGTACTTC. As protein: CASSRTGAGETQYF.

The chain recombines TRBV21-1 with TRBJ1-2; the DNA was not compared with TRBD1, the D call given in the table. TRBV21-1 is a pseudogene locus. CDR3 length equals 18 residues. CDR3 in amino acids: CASSKPQMDRADHYGYTF. The DNA of the CDR3 is TGTGCCAGCAGCAAACCCCAAATGGACAGGGCCGACCACTATGGCTACACCTTC.

The J gene is TRBJ1-6, the V gene TRBV7-3; tentatively, D is TRBD1 (6 bases). Trimming stripped 6 bases from V and 8 bases from J, with 14 bases between. CDR3 length: 14 residues. Germline CDR1 is SGHTA and CDR2 is FQGTGA. CDR3 in DNA: TGTGCCAGCAGTTTACAGGGCACGGATTCACCCCTCCACTTT. This sequence encodes CASSLQGTDSPLHF.

V and J are TRBV7-3 and TRBJ2-3; D might be TRBD2 (6 bases). V shed 10 bases and J shed 0 bases, with 11 bases lying between them. Looked up from germline, CDR1 is SGHTA and CDR2 is FQGTGA. The length of the CDR3 is 13 residues. DNA of the CDR3: TGTGCCACCGGGGGTGCTAGCACAGATACGCAGTATTTT. As protein: CATGGASTDTQYF.

The chain links TRBV7-3 to TRBJ1-1; 8 nucleotides align to TRBD1. CDR1 SGHTA and CDR2 FQGTGA come from the germline V gene. Trimming cost V 1 base and J 4 bases; bases outside gene matches: 5. The CDR3 is 15 amino acids. This chain's CDR3 is CASSLIGQGRTEAFF. DNA for the CDR3: TGTGCCAGCAGCTTAATTGGACAGGGTCGCACTGAAGCTTTCTTT.

The chain employs TRBV5-1 and TRBJ2-7; the D gene is possibly TRBD1 (5 bases). Per germline, CDR1 SGHRS and CDR2 YFSETQ. Trimming removed 6 bases from V and 1 base from J, with 14 bases in between. The CDR3 contains 14 residues. CDR3 nucleotide sequence: TGCGCCAGCAAAGGACCAGGGTTTTCCTACGAGCAGTACTTC. Amino acids: CASKGPGFSYEQYF.

This clone was found once. The chain recombines TRBV19 with TRBJ1-5, with 8 bases lining up with TRBD1. Trimming took 5 bases from V and 4 from J; bases not matched to a gene: 4. The V gene's germline CDR1 is LNHDA and CDR2 SQIVND (reference sequence). The CDR3 loop spans 14 amino acids. The CDR3 protein is CASSQTGGNQPQHF. In DNA, the CDR3 is TGTGCCAGTAGTCAAACAGGGGGGAATCAGCCCCAGCATTTT.

The genes are TRBV28 and TRBJ1-3; D gene uncertain. CDR1 MDHEN and CDR2 SYDVKM come from the germline V gene. V was shortened by 5 bases and J by 4 bases, with 15 bases between the two germline ends. The CDR3 contains 15 residues. The CDR3 is CASSPPVRQGNTIYF. CDR3 sequence (DNA): TGTGCCAGCAGTCCACCGGTCAGGCAAGGAAACACCATATATTTT.

The V gene is TRBV19, the J gene TRBJ2-7; tentatively, D is TRBD2 (5 bases). Deletions cut 6 bases from V and 0 bases from J, with 15 bases between. The CDR3 has 15 amino acids. Germline CDR1 and CDR2: LNHDA and SQIVND (reference sequence). CDR3 residues: CASSPTGFLSYEQYF. CDR3 DNA sequence: TGTGCCAGTAGCCCAACGGGATTCCTCTCCTACGAGCAGTACTTC.

The chain uses TRBV7-6 and TRBJ1-2; maybe TRBD1 (5 bases). The V gene lost 3 bases and the J gene lost 2 bases, with 13 bases spanning the gap. CDR3 size: 15 residues. In germline, CDR1 is SGHVS, CDR2 FNYEAQ. CDR3 region: CASSLRRGPNYGYTF. CDR3 DNA: TGTGCCAGCAGCTTGCGGCGGGGACCAAACTATGGCTACACCTTC.

In its sample, this clone was seen once. The CDR3 here is CAWSGMSSYNSPLHF. The CDR3 DNA is TGTGCCTGGAGTGGTATGAGCTCCTATAATTCACCCCTCCACTTT. V gene TRBV30 combines with J gene TRBJ1-6, with D unclear. This CDR3 has 15 residues. Germline V CDR1 and CDR2: GTSNPN, SVGIG (reference sequence). V shed 1 base and J shed 0 bases, with 7 bases lying between them.

The chain combines TRBV19 with TRBJ2-2; 7 nucleotides match TRBD1. Germline V lookup: CDR1 LNHDA, CDR2 SQIVND (reference sequence). There are 15 residues in the CDR3. V was clipped by 6 bases and J by 5 bases; unmatched bases: 9. CDR3 bases: TGTGCCAGTAGCGCTGGGAACAGGGGTACCGGGGAGCTGTTTTTT. Residues: CASSAGNRGTGELFF. Supplemented by reference TRBV19 and TRBJ2-2, the full variable domain reads DGGITQSPKYLFRKEGQNVTLSCEQNLNHDAMYWYRQDPGQGLRLIYYSQIVNDFQKGDIAEGYSVSREKKESFPLTVTSAQKNPTAFYLCASSAGNRGTGELFFGEGSRLTVL.

The chain couples TRBV19 to TRBJ2-1; 7 bases line up with TRBD2. The CDR3 totals 14 residues. Germline lookup yields CDR1 LNHDA and CDR2 SQIVND (reference sequence). The J segment lost 7 bases and the V segment lost 0 bases, leaving 3 bases of the junction unmatched. The CDR3 here is CASSIDGGLNEQFF. In DNA form, the CDR3 reads TGTGCCAGTAGTATAGACGGGGGGTTGAATGAGCAGTTCTTC.

The chain joins TRBV11-2 to TRBJ1-2; D is ambiguous. Germline CDR1 is SGHAT and CDR2 is FQNNGV. This CDR3 comprises 11 residues. V was trimmed by 3 bases and J by 11 bases, leaving 10 bases between them. In DNA form, the CDR3 reads TGTGCCAGCAGCTTCGGGATGAGTTACACCTTC. Protein product: CASSFGMSYTF. Based on the CDR3 plus reference TRBV11-2 and TRBJ1-2, the full variable domain is EAGVAQSPRYKIIEKRQSVAFWCNPISGHATLYWYQQILGQGPKLLIQFQNNGVVDDSQLPKDRFSAERLKGVDSTLKIQPAKLEDSAVYLCASSFGMSYTFGSGTRLTVV.

V is TRBV12-3 or TRBV12-4 and J is TRBJ2-2, with TRBD1 as a possible D gene (5 bases). V shed 10 bases and J shed 1 base, with 10 bases lying between them. This CDR3 spans 13 amino acids. The CDR3 protein is CAIERGNTGELFF. The CDR3 nucleotides read TGTGCCATCGAAAGGGGGAACACCGGGGAGCTGTTTTTT.

This clone was recorded once. This chain connects TRBV4-3 to TRBJ1-2; 8 bases align to TRBD1. Germline assignment: CDR1 LGHNA and CDR2 YSLEER. This CDR3 contains 16 residues. The V segment lost 3 bases and the J segment 3 bases; nucleotides outside the gene matches: 9. For the CDR3, the DNA is TGCGCCAGCAGCCAGGAGGGGCTACAGGGGGACTATGGCTACACCTTC. Residues: CASSQEGLQGDYGYTF.

V and J are TRBV14 and TRBJ1-2, with D perhaps matching TRBD1 (5 bases). CDR3 size: 14 residues. The germline gives CDR1 SGHDN, CDR2 FVKESK. Trimming took off 5 bases at V and 4 bases at J, with 14 bases between the two ends. The CDR3 bases are TGTGCCAGCAGCGTCGGGCGGGGGATCTATGGCTACACCTTC. Translating it yields CASSVGRGIYGYTF.

This clone was detected once. The rearrangement uses TRBV29-1 and TRBJ2-2, with 8 bases aligning to TRBD1. This CDR3 is built from 13 residues. The germline V gene has CDR1 SQVTM and CDR2 ANQGSEA. V shed 6 bases and J 7 bases; nucleotides not matched to a gene: 7. CDR3: CSVLAGGGGELFF. The CDR3 DNA sequence: TGCAGCGTCTTGGCAGGGGGCGGCGGGGAGCTGTTTTTT.

The chain recombines TRBV19 with TRBJ1-3, with 7 bases fitting TRBD1. V dropped 8 bases and J dropped 4; count of bases not matched to a gene: 5. This CDR3 comprises 13 residues. Per germline, CDR1 LNHDA and CDR2 SQIVND (reference sequence). This CDR3 is CASQQGLGNTIYF. CDR3 sequence (DNA): TGTGCCAGTCAACAGGGGTTAGGAAACACCATATATTTT.

This sequence joins TRBV7-9 and TRBJ1-1; no definite D call. CDR1 is SEHNR and CDR2 is FQNEAQ in the germline V gene (reference sequence). CDR3 length: 15 amino acids. The V and J ends lost 2 bases and 7 bases respectively, with 17 bases between them. CDR3 coding DNA: TGTGCCAGCAGCTTACGTTGGTACGGAAGCGATGAAGCTTTCTTT. Translated, it gives CASSLRWYGSDEAFF.

J is TRBJ1-4 and V is TRBV19, with TRBD1 as a possible D gene (6 bases). From germline, CDR1 is LNHDA and CDR2 SQIVND (reference sequence). Between the trimmed V and J ends, which lost 5 bases and 8 bases, there was a span of 18 bases. The CDR3 runs 15 residues. Here the CDR3 DNA reads TGTGCCAGTAGTGTCTGGACAGTGAGGGGCGAAAAACTGTTTTTT. Its translation is CASSVWTVRGEKLFF.

CDR3: CASSYHRRFGETQYF. The CDR3 DNA sequence: TGTGCCAGCAGTTACCACAGGAGATTCGGGGAGACCCAGTACTTC. The rearrangement joins TRBV6-5 to TRBJ2-5, with D possibly TRBD1 on 5 matching bases. The CDR3 extends over 15 amino acids. Looked up from germline, CDR1 is MNHEY and CDR2 is SVGAGI. The germline V and J ends were trimmed by 2 bases and 5 bases, with 15 bases remaining between them.

The sample holds a few counts of this clone. This chain joins TRBV19 and TRBJ1-6; D is ambiguous. Germline CDR1 LNHDA, CDR2 SQIVND (reference sequence). The CDR3 is 13 amino acids. V lost 1 base to trimming and J lost 7 bases, with 5 bases between them. Written as DNA, the CDR3 is TGTGCCAGTAGTATAGCTAAGAATTCACCCCTCCACTTT. It yields the protein CASSIAKNSPLHF.

V gene TRBV15 combines with J gene TRBJ2-3; weak D call: TRBD1 (6 bases). This CDR3 region has 16 residues. Germline values: CDR1 LNHNV, CDR2 YYDKDF (reference sequence). Trimming pared 1 base from V and 3 bases from J, leaving 14 bases between. CDR3 protein: CATSRVRQVGTDTQYF. The CDR3 DNA reads TGTGCCACCAGCAGAGTGAGACAGGTCGGGACAGATACGCAGTATTTT. The whole variable domain, remainder taken from reference TRBV15 and TRBJ2-3, is DAMVIQNPRYQVTQFGKPVTLSCSQTLNHNVMYWYQQKSSQAPKLLFHYYDKDFNNEADTPDNFQSRRPNTSFCFLDIRSPGLGDTAMYLCATSRVRQVGTDTQYFGPGTRLTVL.

This chain joins TRBV15 and TRBJ2-7, with TRBD1 as a possible D gene (6 bases). Germline lookup yields CDR1 LNHNV and CDR2 YYDKDF (reference sequence). The ends were cut back, 0 bases at V and 7 bases at J, with 16 bases in the middle. The CDR3 is made up of 15 amino acids. This CDR3 reads CATSRDRSRGDEQYF. In DNA form, the CDR3 reads TGTGCCACCAGCAGAGATCGCAGCAGGGGAGATGAGCAGTACTTC. The entire variable domain, with the rest obtained from reference TRBV15 and TRBJ2-7, is as follows: DAMVIQNPRYQVTQFGKPVTLSCSQTLNHNVMYWYQQKSSQAPKLLFHYYDKDFNNEADTPDNFQSRRPNTSFCFLDIRSPGLGDTAMYLCATSRDRSRGDEQYFGPGTRLTVT.